This TCR beta chain came from a study of radiotherapy plus CTLA-4 blockade in lung cancer. Profiled with immunoSEQ multiplex PCR; TCRdb holds only in-frame clones, not every one. The sample gives 50,000 to 65,000 clones, around 75% of which show up once; 8.5% to 9% is in the top ten. Points from the study as a whole: Clones of tumor-derived TCRs expanded in blood after radiotherapy plus ipilimumab. Early blood T cell clone dynamics, with interferon-beta, were reported to best predict response.

With respect to this clone: Its antigen is currently unknown.

Lung cancer patients with chemo-refractory metastatic non-small-cell disease were given focal radiation plus CTLA-4 blockade with ipilimumab. This clonotype was obtained from a human donor with non-small cell lung cancer who had a complete response to radiotherapy plus ipilimumab. Sequencing used peripheral blood, obtained from a patient treated with radiotherapy plus ipilimumab.

The CDR3 coding sequence is TGCGCCACTACCACCGGGGGCAGGGGGACAAGTGGCTACACCTTC. Translating it yields CATTTGGRGTSGYTF. The chain carries TRBV5-1 and TRBJ1-2; TRBD1 aligns across 7 bases. The CDR3 covers 15 residues. V dropped 9 bases and J dropped 7; count of bases not matched to a gene: 18. CDR1 and CDR2 (germline): SGHRS, YFSETQ. Based on the CDR3 plus reference TRBV5-1 and TRBJ1-2, the full variable domain is KAGVTQTPRYLIKTRGQQVTLSCSPISGHRSVSWYQQTPGQGLQFLFEYFSETQRNKGNFPGRFSGRQFSNSRSEMNVSTLELGDSALYLCATTTGGRGTSGYTFGSGTRLTVV.